The sample holds one count of the clone carrying this T cell receptor (beta chain). The antigen is undetermined. These data are taken from a study of shared clonotypes between healthy human individuals. Study results and caveats: Sorted-subset sequencing, rarefaction showed, was incomplete despite large depth.

The donors were all Caucasian adults (living in Nashville, Tennessee). V dropped 3 bases and J dropped 7; count of bases not matched to a gene: 7. Germline lookup yields CDR1 ENHRY and CDR2 SYGVKD. This CDR3 is 16 amino acids long. It was at deep level that the assay was run. The sorted-subset replicate PCRs were given about 200 ng DNA, which is roughly 30,000 T cell genomes. TCRdb keeps only in-frame clones here, not all; method: immunoSEQ multiplex PCR. The sample lists 650,000 to 800,000 clones; around 70% were seen once. Sequenced input: memory CD4+ T cells sorted from blood. The subset is: CD45RA-negative fraction. This TCR was sampled from a woman in her thirties in good health. V usage is TRBV10-3 and J usage is TRBJ2-1; 12 bases line up with TRBD2. The CDR3 DNA reads TGTGCCATCAGTGACCCCGGGGGGACTAGCGGGAATGAGCAGTTCTTC. Translation: CAISDPGGTSGNEQFF.